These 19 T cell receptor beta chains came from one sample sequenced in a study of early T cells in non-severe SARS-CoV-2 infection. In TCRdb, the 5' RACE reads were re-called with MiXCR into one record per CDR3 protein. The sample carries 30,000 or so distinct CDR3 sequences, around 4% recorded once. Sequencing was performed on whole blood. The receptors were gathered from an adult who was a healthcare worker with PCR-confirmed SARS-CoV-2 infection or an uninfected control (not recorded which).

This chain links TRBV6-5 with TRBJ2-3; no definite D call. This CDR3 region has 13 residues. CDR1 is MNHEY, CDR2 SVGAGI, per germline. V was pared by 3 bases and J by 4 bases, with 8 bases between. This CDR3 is CASSYFRADTQYF. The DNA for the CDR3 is TGTGCCAGCAGTTATTTTAGAGCAGATACGCAGTATTTT.

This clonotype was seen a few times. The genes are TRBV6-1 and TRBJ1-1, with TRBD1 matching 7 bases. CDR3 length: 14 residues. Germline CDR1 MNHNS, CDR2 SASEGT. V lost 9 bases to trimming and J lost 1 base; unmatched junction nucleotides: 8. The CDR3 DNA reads TGTGCCAGTTATACGGGACAGAAGAACACTGAAGCTTTCTTT. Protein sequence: CASYTGQKNTEAFF.

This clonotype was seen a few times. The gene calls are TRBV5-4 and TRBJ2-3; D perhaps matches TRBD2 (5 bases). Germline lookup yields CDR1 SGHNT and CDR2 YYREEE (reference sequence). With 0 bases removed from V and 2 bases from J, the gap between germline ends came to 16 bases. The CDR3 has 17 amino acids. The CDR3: CASSLGVTGRNTDTQYF. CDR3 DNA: TGTGCCAGCAGCTTGGGGGTGACGGGAAGAAACACAGATACGCAGTATTTT.

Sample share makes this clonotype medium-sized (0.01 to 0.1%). CDR3 residues: CASSPLGGSSGYTF. The CDR3 coding sequence is TGTGCCAGCAGCCCCCTGGGGGGAAGCTCCGGCTACACCTTC. The V gene is TRBV7-9, the J gene TRBJ1-2; a possible D gene is TRBD1 (5 bases). The CDR3 loop spans 14 amino acids. With 5 bases removed from V and 8 bases from J, the gap between germline ends came to 18 bases. Germline V lookup: CDR1 SEHNR, CDR2 FQNEAQ (reference sequence).

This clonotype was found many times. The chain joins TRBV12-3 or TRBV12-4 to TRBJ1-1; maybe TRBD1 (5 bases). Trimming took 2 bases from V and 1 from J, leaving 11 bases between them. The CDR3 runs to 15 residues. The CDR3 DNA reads TGTGCCAGCAGTTTATGGAGCGGGACGAACACTGAAGCTTTCTTT. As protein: CASSLWSGTNTEAFF.

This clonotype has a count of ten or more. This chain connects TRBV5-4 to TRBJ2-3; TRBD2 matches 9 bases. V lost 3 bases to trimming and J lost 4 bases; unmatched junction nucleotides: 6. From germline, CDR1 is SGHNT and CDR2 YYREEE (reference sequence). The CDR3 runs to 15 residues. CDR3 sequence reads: CASSSPRGGADTQYF. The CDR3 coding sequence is TGTGCCAGCAGCTCCCCTCGCGGGGGGGCAGATACGCAGTATTTT.

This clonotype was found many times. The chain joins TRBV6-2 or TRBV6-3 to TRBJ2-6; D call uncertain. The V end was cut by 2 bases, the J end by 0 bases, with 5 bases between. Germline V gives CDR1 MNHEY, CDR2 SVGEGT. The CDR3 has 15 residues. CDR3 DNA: TGTGCCAGCAGTTACGGTAACTCTGGGGCCAACGTCCTGACTTTC. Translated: CASSYGNSGANVLTF.

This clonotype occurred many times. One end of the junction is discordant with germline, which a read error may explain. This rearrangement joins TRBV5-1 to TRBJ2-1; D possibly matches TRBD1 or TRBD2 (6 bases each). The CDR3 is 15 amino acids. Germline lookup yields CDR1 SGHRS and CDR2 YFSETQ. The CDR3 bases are TGCGCCAGCAGCTTGGTCGGGGGCTCCCACAATGAGCAGTTCTTC. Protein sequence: CASSLVGGSHNEQFF.

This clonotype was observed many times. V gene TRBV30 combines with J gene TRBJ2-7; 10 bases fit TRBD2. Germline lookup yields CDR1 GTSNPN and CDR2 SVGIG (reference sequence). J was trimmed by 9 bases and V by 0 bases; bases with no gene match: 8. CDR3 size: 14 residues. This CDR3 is CAWSVGLAGVAQYF. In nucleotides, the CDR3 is TGTGCCTGGAGTGTAGGTCTAGCGGGAGTCGCGCAGTACTTC.

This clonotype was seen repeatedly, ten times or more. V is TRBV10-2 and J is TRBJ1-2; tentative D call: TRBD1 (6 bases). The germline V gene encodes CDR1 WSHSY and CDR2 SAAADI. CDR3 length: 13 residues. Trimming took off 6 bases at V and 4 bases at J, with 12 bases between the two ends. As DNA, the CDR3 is TGCGCCAGCAGAGAGGGGGGCGGCTATGGCTACACCTTC. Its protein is CASREGGGYGYTF.

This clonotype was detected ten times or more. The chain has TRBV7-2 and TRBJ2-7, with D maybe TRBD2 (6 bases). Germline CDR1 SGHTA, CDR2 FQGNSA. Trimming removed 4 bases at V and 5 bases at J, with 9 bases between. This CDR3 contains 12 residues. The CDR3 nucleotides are TGTGCCAGCAGCTCCGGGAGCCACGAGCAGTACTTC. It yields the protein CASSSGSHEQYF.

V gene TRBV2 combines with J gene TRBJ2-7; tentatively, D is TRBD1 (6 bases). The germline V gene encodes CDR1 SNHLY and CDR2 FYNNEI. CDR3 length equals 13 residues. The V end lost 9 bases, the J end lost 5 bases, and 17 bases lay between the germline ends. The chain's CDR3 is CASSEQGLNEQYF. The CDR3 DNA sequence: TGTGCCAGTTCGGAACAGGGCCTCAACGAGCAGTACTTC.

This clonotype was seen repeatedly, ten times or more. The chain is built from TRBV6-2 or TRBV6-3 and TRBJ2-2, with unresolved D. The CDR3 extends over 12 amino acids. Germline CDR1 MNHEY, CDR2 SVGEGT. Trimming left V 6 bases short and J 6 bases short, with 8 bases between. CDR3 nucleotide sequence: TGTGCCAGCAGGATCTGGGCCGGGGAGCTGTTTTTT. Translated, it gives CASRIWAGELFF.

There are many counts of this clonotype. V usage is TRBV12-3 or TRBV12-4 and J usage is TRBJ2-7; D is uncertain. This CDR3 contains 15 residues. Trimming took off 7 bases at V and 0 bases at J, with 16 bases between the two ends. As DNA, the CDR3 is TGTGCCAGCACCAAACACAGTATTAGCTCCTACGAGCAGTACTTC. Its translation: CASTKHSISSYEQYF.

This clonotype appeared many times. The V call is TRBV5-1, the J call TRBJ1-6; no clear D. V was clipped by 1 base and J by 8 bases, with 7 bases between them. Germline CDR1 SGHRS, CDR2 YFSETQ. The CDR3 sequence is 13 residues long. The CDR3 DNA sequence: TGCGCCAGCAGCTTGTCAGCGGATTCACCCCTCCACTTT. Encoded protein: CASSLSADSPLHF.

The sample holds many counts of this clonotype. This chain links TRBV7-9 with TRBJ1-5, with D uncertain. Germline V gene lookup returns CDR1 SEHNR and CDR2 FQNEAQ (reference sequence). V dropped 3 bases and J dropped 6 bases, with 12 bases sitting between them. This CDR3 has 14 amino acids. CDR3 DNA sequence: TGTGCCAGCAGCTTCGCCCCCCAAGGTCAGCCCCAGCATTTT. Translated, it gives CASSFAPQGQPQHF.

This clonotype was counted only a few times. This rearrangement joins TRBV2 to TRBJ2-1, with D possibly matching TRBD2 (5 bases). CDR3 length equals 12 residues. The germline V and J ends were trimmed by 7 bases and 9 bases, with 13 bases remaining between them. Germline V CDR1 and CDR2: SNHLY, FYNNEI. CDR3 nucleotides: TGTGCCAGCAAAAGGGAGAGCAGTGAGCAGTTCTTC. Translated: CASKRESSEQFF.

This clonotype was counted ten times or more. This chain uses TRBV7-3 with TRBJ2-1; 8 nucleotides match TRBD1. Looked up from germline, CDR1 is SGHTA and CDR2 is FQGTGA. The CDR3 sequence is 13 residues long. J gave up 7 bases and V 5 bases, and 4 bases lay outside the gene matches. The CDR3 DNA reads TGTGCCAGCAGCACCAGGGGGCAGAATGAGCAGTTCTTC. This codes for CASSTRGQNEQFF.

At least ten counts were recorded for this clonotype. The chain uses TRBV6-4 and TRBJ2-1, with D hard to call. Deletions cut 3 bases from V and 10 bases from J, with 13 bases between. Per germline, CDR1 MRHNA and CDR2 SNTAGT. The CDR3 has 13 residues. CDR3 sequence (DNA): TGTGCCAGCAGTGATCTGACTGTCGGAGAGCAGTTCTTC. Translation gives CASSDLTVGEQFF.